The sequence of this TCR beta chain was determined in a study of T cell responses to AZD1222 COVID-19 vaccine. Across the whole study: Recipients boosted at about 4 weeks or about 12 weeks are pooled.

Study-wide findings and caveats: Spike-specific TCR repertoires showed rising breadth and depth after two AZD1222 doses. Across the whole spike, CD4 TCRs peaked at regions 160-218 and 743-854.

This CDR3 is built from 13 residues. Trimming shortened V by 5 bases and J by 4 bases, and 9 bases separated the two germline ends. Germline CDR1 and CDR2: MDHEN and SYDVKM. Sequenced by immunoSEQ multiplex PCR; TCRdb stores in-frame clones only, minus some. The sample records approximately 110,000 clones, approximately 85% being singletons. A note on this clone: What it binds is unknown.

This specimen consisted of peripheral blood, obtained on day 0 of AZD1222 vaccination. This receptor was taken from an adult in good health. The chain is built from TRBV28 and TRBJ1-3, with D uncertain. CDR3 DNA: TGTGCCAGCAGTCCCCCTCAGGGAAACACCATATATTTT. Protein: CASSPPQGNTIYF.